Given below is one T cell receptor (beta chain) in context. Trimming took 3 bases from V and 6 from J; bases not matched to a gene: 13. Germline V lookup: CDR1 KGHSH, CDR2 LQKENI. This CDR3 is built from 17 residues. The source of the sample is a study of blood T cell repertoires in COVID-19. TCRdb's copy holds only in-frame clones and misses some; the assay was immunoSEQ multiplex PCR. The sample has fewer than 250,000 clones, about four fifths seen once. This chain links TRBV18 with TRBJ2-7, with TRBD2 matching 11 bases. This sequence originates from a woman between 45 and 65 years old with acute or convalescent COVID-19. Sequencing was done on a sample of peripheral blood. The CDR3 DNA sequence: TGTGCCAGCTCACCCGACCCTGCTAGCGGGAGGTGGGGCGAGCAGTACTTC. It encodes CASSPDPASGRWGEQYF.